The rows below give T cell receptor beta chains drawn from one sample of a study of regulatory T cells in long-lasting Graves disease. TCRdb reprocessed the multiplex PCR reads with MiXCR, giving one entry per CDR3 protein. The sample shows under 800,000 distinct CDR3 sequences, around 17% of them seen only once. These data were also reused for a study on T cells in Graves' hyperthyroidism and ophthalmopathy.

The sample was peripheral blood mononuclear cells (PBMCs), taken at new diagnosis, from a patient treated with antithyroid drugs. Receptors were obtained from a woman aged 25 to 45 with Graves disease. The CDR3 runs from the conserved cysteine through the conserved F or W. D genes are given only for firm matches. Only some rows state a clone size, as once, few, many or a class for expanded clones.

few | TRBJ2-7 | TRBV10-1 | NA | CASSESFFQAGYEQYF
NA | TRBJ2-3 | TRBV7-6 | NA | CASSLGRHSTDTQYF
many | TRBJ1-1 | TRBV6-2/TRBV6-3 | TRBD1 | CASSSTGGLNTEAFF
many | TRBJ2-7 | TRBV28 | NA | CASARKGTLGYEQYF
NA | TRBJ1-5 | TRBV4-1 | NA | CASSLFPPTGGSQPQHF
NA | TRBJ1-4 | TRBV7-8 | TRBD1 | CASSLTDTGVGKLFF
few | TRBJ2-7 | TRBV20-1 | NA | CSSSGPFYEQYF
NA | TRBJ2-1 | TRBV7-8 | NA | CASSPGGAKVGGNEQFF
many | TRBJ1-2 | TRBV12-3/TRBV12-4 | NA | CASSFGGGYTF
many | TRBJ1-1 | TRBV6-1 | NA | CASRSLYRDTNTEAFF
NA | TRBJ1-3 | TRBV20-1 | NA | CSAGGSIGNTIYF
few | TRBJ2-2 | TRBV7-8 | NA | CASSPTRSEGGGELFF
NA | TRBJ2-3 | TRBV19 | TRBD1 | CASRRQGPDTQYF
many | TRBJ2-1 | TRBV30 | TRBD1 | CAWSGTAVNEQFF
NA | TRBJ2-2 | TRBV6-2/TRBV6-3 | NA | CASGNWAWSGELFF
many | TRBJ2-5 | TRBV20-1 | NA | CSASVGRETQYF
NA | NA | TRBV29-1 | NA | CSPRVLVGVQTQYF
NA | TRBJ2-3 | TRBV7-9 | TRBD2 | CVSSFGLANTDTQYF
few | TRBJ1-2 | TRBV5-1 | TRBD1 | CASSPGQGETGYTF
many | TRBJ2-7 | TRBV28 | NA | CASSPTGNSYEQYF
many | TRBJ1-1 | TRBV2 | NA | CASDRFMNTEAFF
many | TRBJ1-6 | TRBV18 | NA | CASSQVQAAGSPLHF
NA | TRBJ2-7 | TRBV20-1 | NA | CSATSGRRGSYEQYF
NA | TRBJ1-5 | TRBV28 | NA | CATRSSSGGHSNQPQHF
NA | TRBJ2-5 | TRBV20-1 | TRBD1 | CSASNRGQETQYF
many | TRBJ1-6 | TRBV27 | NA | CASRFGGGISPLHF
NA | TRBJ1-6 | TRBV18 | NA | CASSPPTGFNSPLHF
many | TRBJ1-1 | TRBV11-2 | NA | CASSTEGGYTEAFF
many | TRBJ1-1 | TRBV27 | TRBD1 | CASSRQGEAFF